The 28 T cell receptor beta chains listed next were all sequenced from one sample in a study of technical replicates of blood from a few donors. Produced via immunoSEQ multiplex PCR; TCRdb's table is partial and in-frame only. Of tens of thousands of clones listed, 92% are singletons. Source material: T cells isolated from PBMCs. The receptors derive from a human donor in good health.

In this sample, this clone turned up once. The chain is built from TRBV19 and TRBJ2-7; 7 bases agree with TRBD1. The CDR3 spans 14 residues. The V gene's germline CDR1 is LNHDA and CDR2 SQIVND (reference sequence). Trimming cost V 3 bases and J 7 bases; bases outside gene matches: 9. This CDR3 is CASSIRDRVREQYF. The CDR3 DNA sequence: TGTGCCAGTAGTATCCGAGACAGGGTTCGTGAGCAGTACTTC.

The chain combines TRBV5-4 with TRBJ2-7; 10 bases line up with TRBD1. V dropped 4 bases and J dropped 4; count of bases not matched to a gene: 2. CDR3 length: 13 amino acids. Germline V gene lookup returns CDR1 SGHNT and CDR2 YYREEE (reference sequence). Written as DNA, the CDR3 is TGTGCCAGCAGCCGGGACAGGGGTTACGAGCAGTACTTC. Translated: CASSRDRGYEQYF. Full variable domain (rest looked up from reference TRBV5-4 and TRBJ2-7): ETGVTQSPTHLIKTRGQQVTLRCSSQSGHNTVSWYQQALGQGPQFIFQYYREEENGRGNFPPRFSGLQFPNYSSELNVNALELDDSALYLCASSRDRGYEQYFGPGTRLTVT.

The rearrangement uses TRBV5-4 and TRBJ2-5, with TRBD2 matching 12 bases. Losses at the gene ends were 0 bases for V and 1 base for J; bases not matched to a gene: 1. From germline, CDR1 is SGHNT and CDR2 YYREEE (reference sequence). The CDR3 is 16 amino acids. DNA of the CDR3: TGTGCCAGCAGCTTGGGACTAGCGGGGGTCCAAGAGACCCAGTACTTC. Its protein is CASSLGLAGVQETQYF. Full variable domain (rest looked up from reference TRBV5-4 and TRBJ2-5): ETGVTQSPTHLIKTRGQQVTLRCSSQSGHNTVSWYQQALGQGPQFIFQYYREEENGRGNFPPRFSGLQFPNYSSELNVNALELDDSALYLCASSLGLAGVQETQYFGPGTRLLVL.

The genes are TRBV5-6 and TRBJ2-7, with 7 bases fitting TRBD2. The CDR3 has 16 amino acids. CDR1 is SGHDT and CDR2 is YYEEEE in the germline V gene. The V segment lost 6 bases and the J segment 2 bases; nucleotides outside the gene matches: 14. The CDR3 region is CASTSWGAGSTYEQYF. The DNA for the CDR3 is TGTGCCAGCACCTCGTGGGGAGCGGGGTCAACCTACGAGCAGTACTTC.

This sequence joins TRBV18 and TRBJ2-7; 13 bases match TRBD2. This CDR3 has 15 amino acids. After removal of 5 bases from V and 0 bases from J, the junction contained 1 base not matched to a gene. Germline-derived CDR1 and CDR2 are KGHSH and LQKENI. CDR3 sequence (DNA): TGTGCCAGCTCAACTAGCGGGAGGGCCTCCTACGAGCAGTACTTC. It translates to CASSTSGRASYEQYF.

This clone was picked up one time. The CDR3 nucleotides read TGCGCCAGCAGCTTGGAGGGACAGGGCACCAATCAGCCCCAGCATTTT. Protein: CASSLEGQGTNQPQHF. The J gene is TRBJ1-5, the V gene TRBV5-1, with 9 bases lining up with TRBD1. Trimming at V came to 0 bases and at J to 3 bases, leaving 4 bases not matched to a gene. The CDR3 sequence is 16 residues long. Germline CDR1 and CDR2: SGHRS and YFSETQ.

The chain employs TRBV7-9 and TRBJ1-1, with 9 bases lining up with TRBD1. After removal of 8 bases from V and 0 bases from J, the junction contained 1 base not matched to a gene. The CDR3 totals 13 residues. The V gene's germline CDR1 is SEHNR and CDR2 FQNEAQ (reference sequence). The CDR3 nucleotides are TGTGCCAGCCGGACAGGGGTGAACACTGAAGCTTTCTTT. Encoded protein: CASRTGVNTEAFF.

The rearrangement uses TRBV6-4 and TRBJ2-2, with D tentatively TRBD2 (7 bases). This CDR3 comprises 17 residues. Looked up from germline, CDR1 is MRHNA and CDR2 is SNTAGT. V was cut by 0 bases and J by 0 bases, with 11 bases left in between. CDR3 in amino acids: CASSDSRRGPNTGELFF. DNA for the CDR3: TGTGCCAGCAGTGACTCAAGGCGGGGGCCGAACACCGGGGAGCTGTTTTTT.

CDR3: CASSLRLDSPDTQYF. CDR3 in DNA: TGTGCCAGCAGCCTCAGACTGGACAGTCCAGATACGCAGTATTTT. The J gene is TRBJ2-3, the V gene TRBV7-6; maybe TRBD1 (6 bases). CDR1 SGHVS and CDR2 FNYEAQ come from the germline V gene. CDR3 size: 15 residues. Trimming removed 5 bases from V and 4 bases from J, with 16 bases in between.

V gene TRBV7-9 combines with J gene TRBJ2-5; 7 bases are shared with TRBD2. The CDR3 length is 14 residues. The trim removed 2 bases at V and 5 bases at J, leaving 5 bases unmatched. The germline CDR1 and CDR2 sequences are SEHNR and FQNEAQ (reference sequence). The CDR3: CASSLSRGMETQYF. The CDR3 DNA is TGTGCCAGCAGCTTATCGCGGGGGATGGAGACCCAGTACTTC.

The rearrangement links TRBV30 to TRBJ1-2; D is undetermined. Germline loops: CDR1 GTSNPN, CDR2 SVGIG (reference sequence). V was clipped by 5 bases and J by 9 bases, with 22 bases between them. There are 14 residues in the CDR3. As DNA, the CDR3 is TGTGCCTGGGCTAAAAAACAGCTACCTATCAGCTACACCTTC. Residues: CAWAKKQLPISYTF.

The chain uses TRBV13 and TRBJ2-1; 7 bases line up with TRBD2. The CDR3 extends over 15 amino acids. CDR1 is PRHDT, CDR2 FYEKMQ, per germline (reference sequence). Trimming took 2 bases from V and 4 from J; bases not matched to a gene: 5. CDR3 DNA: TGTGCCAGCAGCTTATGGAGGGAGGGGTACAATGAGCAGTTCTTC. Its protein product is CASSLWREGYNEQFF.

The V gene is TRBV2, the J gene TRBJ2-7; 7 nucleotides line up with TRBD1. The CDR3 runs to 14 residues. After removal of 6 bases from V and 2 bases from J, the junction contained 7 bases not matched to a gene. Germline CDR1 and CDR2: SNHLY and FYNNEI. DNA for the CDR3: TGTGCCAGCAGCCCCGGGGACAGTCCCTACGAGCAGTACTTC. It codes for CASSPGDSPYEQYF. Together with reference TRBV2 and TRBJ2-7, the CDR3 gives the full variable domain: EPEVTQTPSHQVTQMGQEVILRCVPISNHLYFYWYRQILGQKVEFLVSFYNNEISEKSEIFDDQFSVERPDGSNFTLKIRSTKLEDSAMYFCASSPGDSPYEQYFGPGTRLTVT.

This chain uses TRBV2 with TRBJ2-3; TRBD2 is a possible D gene (7 bases). The CDR3 spans 16 residues. Trimming stripped 5 bases from V and 0 bases from J, with 15 bases between. Germline CDR1 is SNHLY and CDR2 is FYNNEI. CDR3 nucleotides: TGTGCCAGCAGTTCTCAGAGGGGGGGGAGCACAGATACGCAGTATTTT. Translating gives CASSSQRGGSTDTQYF.

This chain uses TRBV2 with TRBJ2-1, with D hard to call. The V and J ends lost 7 bases and 6 bases respectively, with 13 bases between them. Germline CDR1 and CDR2: SNHLY and FYNNEI. The CDR3 covers 13 residues. Written as DNA, the CDR3 is TGTGCCAGCAAACCGGGTTCCGTCAATGAGCAGTTCTTC. Amino acid sequence: CASKPGSVNEQFF. The full variable domain, in which reference TRBV2 and TRBJ2-1 provide the parts outside the CDR3, is EPEVTQTPSHQVTQMGQEVILRCVPISNHLYFYWYRQILGQKVEFLVSFYNNEISEKSEIFDDQFSVERPDGSNFTLKIRSTKLEDSAMYFCASKPGSVNEQFFGPGTRLTVL.

The CDR3 sequence: CASSPDRAGANVLTF. The CDR3, as DNA: TGTGCCAGCAGTCCCGACAGGGCTGGGGCCAACGTCCTGACTTTC. The chain couples TRBV6-4 to TRBJ2-6, with 7 bases fitting TRBD1. The V gene's germline CDR1 is MRHNA and CDR2 SNTAGT. Trimming cost V 5 bases and J 2 bases; bases outside gene matches: 3. This CDR3 has 15 amino acids.

The chain's CDR3 is CASSGPGKGGELFF. The DNA for the CDR3 is TGCGCCAGCAGTGGCCCAGGGAAGGGCGGGGAGCTGTTTTTT. The V call is TRBV10-1, the J call TRBJ2-2; D is possibly TRBD1 (5 bases). Germline V gives CDR1 WNHNN, CDR2 SYGVQD (reference sequence). CDR3 length equals 14 residues. V was shortened by 4 bases and J by 7 bases, with 13 bases between the two germline ends.

The chain joins TRBV5-1 to TRBJ2-2; D may be TRBD2 (6 bases). Germline V lookup: CDR1 SGHRS, CDR2 YFSETQ. V gave up 1 base and J gave up 1 base, with 11 bases separating them. The CDR3 spans 16 residues. The CDR3 protein is CASSLLASENTGELFF. In DNA, the CDR3 is TGCGCCAGCAGCTTGTTGGCTAGCGAGAACACCGGGGAGCTGTTTTTT. The full variable domain, completed using reference TRBV5-1 and TRBJ2-2, is KAGVTQTPRYLIKTRGQQVTLSCSPISGHRSVSWYQQTPGQGLQFLFEYFSETQRNKGNFPGRFSGRQFSNSRSEMNVSTLELGDSALYLCASSLLASENTGELFFGEGSRLTVL.

The V gene is TRBV4-1, the J gene TRBJ1-4, with 10 bases fitting TRBD1. Germline V gene lookup returns CDR1 MGHRA and CDR2 YSYEKL. V was clipped by 3 bases and J by 7 bases; unmatched bases: 5. CDR3 length: 15 residues. This chain's CDR3 is CASSHSGTGVEKLFF. The DNA for the CDR3 is TGCGCCAGCAGCCACTCCGGGACAGGGGTTGAAAAACTGTTTTTT.

This rearrangement joins TRBV6-5 to TRBJ1-1; 8 bases are shared with TRBD1. CDR3 length: 14 amino acids. Germline CDR1 is MNHEY and CDR2 is SVGAGI. The V segment lost 5 bases and the J segment 7 bases; nucleotides outside the gene matches: 9. The CDR3 coding sequence is TGTGCCAGCAGTCGAGTGAACAGGGGGAATGAAGCTTTCTTT. Its translation is CASSRVNRGNEAFF.

V usage is TRBV7-6 and J usage is TRBJ1-3, with 7 bases matching TRBD1. V shed 4 bases and J 1 base; nucleotides not matched to a gene: 10. The CDR3 length is 17 residues. Germline V gives CDR1 SGHVS, CDR2 FNYEAQ. CDR3 DNA: TGTGCCAGCAGCTACAACCCCGGGACAGCTTCTGGAAACACCATATATTTT. Its protein is CASSYNPGTASGNTIYF.

The chain couples TRBV27 to TRBJ1-2; D might be TRBD1 (5 bases). Germline loops: CDR1 MNHEY, CDR2 SMNVEV (reference sequence). Trimming took off 4 bases at V and 8 bases at J, with 17 bases between the two ends. The CDR3 runs to 14 residues. The CDR3 sequence is CASSSGSRLGGYTF. DNA of the CDR3: TGTGCCAGCAGTTCAGGGTCCCGGCTGGGCGGCTACACCTTC.

The genes are TRBV7-2 and TRBJ2-3, with D perhaps TRBD2 (5 bases). V gave up 3 bases and J gave up 5 bases, with 18 bases separating them. The CDR3 totals 16 residues. CDR1 is SGHTA and CDR2 is FQGNSA in the germline V gene. The CDR3 reads CASSLVARLTVDTQYF. The CDR3 DNA is TGTGCCAGCAGCTTGGTAGCGAGACTAACGGTAGATACGCAGTATTTT.

The J gene is TRBJ2-5, the V gene TRBV7-9; weak D call: TRBD1 (6 bases). The CDR3 consists of 16 residues. From germline, CDR1 is SEHNR and CDR2 FQNEAQ (reference sequence). V was clipped by 4 bases and J by 0 bases, with 15 bases between them. For the CDR3, the DNA is TGTGCCAGCAGCTCGAACAGGGTGGAGTACCAAGAGACCCAGTACTTC. Translation gives CASSSNRVEYQETQYF.

The chain joins TRBV5-1 to TRBJ2-1; tentative D call: TRBD1 (6 bases). V dropped 0 bases and J dropped 0 bases, with 19 bases sitting between them. There are 19 residues in the CDR3. CDR1 and CDR2 (germline): SGHRS, YFSETQ. The CDR3 loop is CASSLVGALEPSSYNEQFF. As DNA, the CDR3 is TGCGCCAGCAGCTTGGTGGGGGCCTTAGAGCCGAGCTCCTACAATGAGCAGTTCTTC.

The chain uses TRBV7-6 and TRBJ2-7, with D possibly TRBD2 on 5 matching bases. The CDR3 runs 14 residues. The germline gives CDR1 SGHVS, CDR2 FNYEAQ. Trimming removed 5 bases from V and 2 bases from J, with 13 bases in between. In nucleotides, the CDR3 is TGTGCCAGCAGCCGGGGTGGGTCTGCCTACGAGCAGTACTTC. It encodes CASSRGGSAYEQYF.

This clone was seen only once. The chain joins TRBV9 to TRBJ2-1; 7 bases agree with TRBD2. The germline gives CDR1 SGDLS, CDR2 YYNGEE. The CDR3 runs to 14 residues. The V gene end was trimmed by 3 bases and the J gene end by 5 bases; junction bases not matched to a gene: 5. CDR3 amino acids: CASSGRDYDNEQFF. The CDR3 region has the DNA TGTGCCAGCAGCGGCCGGGACTACGACAATGAGCAGTTCTTC.

The J gene is TRBJ1-1, the V gene TRBV2; the match to TRBD1 covers 8 bases. J lost 1 base, V lost 5 bases, and 6 bases had no gene match. In germline, CDR1 is SNHLY, CDR2 FYNNEI. The CDR3 runs to 15 residues. CDR3: CASSPRTGSNTEAFF. CDR3 sequence (DNA): TGTGCCAGCAGTCCCAGGACAGGGTCGAACACTGAAGCTTTCTTT.